Listed below are T cell receptor beta chains from one sample, sequenced in a study of a mutant IDH1 vaccine in newly diagnosed glioma. Only in-frame clones appear in the TCRdb table, and some are missing; sequencing was by immunoSEQ multiplex PCR. The sample shows 88,000 or so clones, about 82% of them seen only once. No antigen is known for these receptors. Sample: PBMCs, taken from a glioma patient whose treatment included an IDH1 peptide vaccine. Source of these receptors: a man aged 30-40 years with glioma. Some clones in this sample may be carry-over from other donors' samples. The CDR3 runs from the conserved cysteine through the conserved F or W. Fields, in order: clone size, V gene, J gene, D gene, CDR3 DNA, CDR3 protein. A D gene is named only where the DNA matches it firmly. Size tells how often a clone was seen (once, few, many) or the class of an expanded clone, and some rows leave it out.

clone_size: .; v_call: TRBV6-6; j_call: TRBJ1-1; d_call: .; cdr3_nt: TGTGCCAGCAGTGCGGGGGGCACTGAAGCTTTCTTT; cdr3_aa: CASSAGGTEAFF
clone_size: .; v_call: TRBV27; j_call: TRBJ1-1; d_call: .; cdr3_nt: TGTGCCAGCAGACGGGGGGAAACTGAAGCTTTCTTT; cdr3_aa: CASRRGETEAFF
clone_size: .; v_call: TRBV5-4; j_call: TRBJ2-5; d_call: .; cdr3_nt: TGTGCCAGCAGCTTGGACAGGTTTGAGACCCAGTACTTC; cdr3_aa: CASSLDRFETQYF
clone_size: .; v_call: TRBV29-1; j_call: TRBJ1-2; d_call: .; cdr3_nt: TGCAGCGTTGAAAAGGGAGACTATGGCTACACCTTC; cdr3_aa: CSVEKGDYGYTF
clone_size: .; v_call: TRBV2; j_call: TRBJ1-1; d_call: .; cdr3_nt: TGTGCCAGCAGTACGGGGATTCCTGAAGCTTTCTTT; cdr3_aa: CASSTGIPEAFF
clone_size: .; v_call: TRBV4-2; j_call: TRBJ2-4; d_call: .; cdr3_nt: TGTGCCAGCTCCCTGGAGGGTGGGGTTGAATTTATAGCCAAAAACATTCAGTACTTC; cdr3_aa: CASSLEGGVEFIAKNIQYF
clone_size: .; v_call: TRBV29-1; j_call: TRBJ2-1; d_call: TRBD2; cdr3_nt: TGCAGCGTTGAGCGGACTAGCGGGAATGAGCAGTTCTTC; cdr3_aa: CSVERTSGNEQFF
clone_size: .; v_call: TRBV11-3; j_call: TRBJ2-7; d_call: .; cdr3_nt: TGTGCCAGCAGCCTGGACAGAAGTTACGAGCAGTACTTC; cdr3_aa: CASSLDRSYEQYF
clone_size: .; v_call: TRBV5-8; j_call: TRBJ1-6; d_call: TRBD1; cdr3_nt: TGTGCCAGCAGGGACAGGGGGTCCTATAATTCACCCCTCCACTTT; cdr3_aa: CASRDRGSYNSPLHF
clone_size: .; v_call: TRBV2; j_call: TRBJ2-7; d_call: TRBD1; cdr3_nt: TGTGCCAGCAGTGACAGGGGGCACTCCTACGAGCAGTACTTC; cdr3_aa: CASSDRGHSYEQYF
clone_size: .; v_call: TRBV29-1; j_call: TRBJ2-7; d_call: .; cdr3_nt: TGCAGCGTTGCCGGAGCGGTAACCTACGAGCAGTACTTC; cdr3_aa: CSVAGAVTYEQYF
clone_size: few; v_call: TRBV4-2; j_call: TRBJ2-3; d_call: .; cdr3_nt: TGTGCCAGCAGCCAAGTGGATTTCCGGGGGCTTAGCACAGATACGCAGTATTTT; cdr3_aa: CASSQVDFRGLSTDTQYF
clone_size: .; v_call: TRBV28; j_call: TRBJ2-7; d_call: .; cdr3_nt: TGTGCCAGCAGTCCAGGGGACCGCCCCTCCTACGAGCAGTACTTC; cdr3_aa: CASSPGDRPSYEQYF
clone_size: once; v_call: TRBV25-1; j_call: TRBJ1-4; d_call: .; cdr3_nt: TGTGCCAGCAGTGAGCCGGGAGCAATTAATGAAAAACTGTTTTTT; cdr3_aa: CASSEPGAINEKLFF
clone_size: .; v_call: TRBV30; j_call: TRBJ2-2; d_call: .; cdr3_nt: TGTGCCTGGAGTGTGGCATTACCCGGGGAGCTGTTTTTT; cdr3_aa: CAWSVALPGELFF
clone_size: once; v_call: TRBV13; j_call: TRBJ1-2; d_call: .; cdr3_nt: TGTGCCAGCAGCTTGCCGGGCAGAGACTATGGCTACACCTTC; cdr3_aa: CASSLPGRDYGYTF
clone_size: .; v_call: TRBV4-3; j_call: TRBJ2-2; d_call: .; cdr3_nt: TGCGCCAGCAGCCAAGTTCGAGGGTTGGGCACCGGGGAGCTGTTTTTT; cdr3_aa: CASSQVRGLGTGELFF
clone_size: .; v_call: TRBV5-1; j_call: TRBJ2-3; d_call: .; cdr3_nt: TGCGCCAGCAGCTTGGCCAGCGTATACACAGATACGCAGTATTTT; cdr3_aa: CASSLASVYTDTQYF
clone_size: .; v_call: TRBV7-9; j_call: TRBJ1-2; d_call: .; cdr3_nt: TGTGCCAGCAGCTTAGGACAGAACTATGGCTACACCTTC; cdr3_aa: CASSLGQNYGYTF
clone_size: .; v_call: TRBV7-9; j_call: TRBJ1-2; d_call: .; cdr3_nt: TGTGCCAGCAGCTTCGGGACAACCATCATTAACACCTTC; cdr3_aa: CASSFGTTIINTF
clone_size: .; v_call: TRBV13; j_call: TRBJ2-1; d_call: .; cdr3_nt: TGTGCCAGCAGCTTAGGGGTAGGGCCAAACAATGAGCAGTTCTTC; cdr3_aa: CASSLGVGPNNEQFF
clone_size: .; v_call: TRBV7-2; j_call: TRBJ2-4; d_call: TRBD1; cdr3_nt: TGTGCCAGCAGCTTCCTTGGACAGGTAGCCAAAAACATTCAGTACTTC; cdr3_aa: CASSFLGQVAKNIQYF
clone_size: .; v_call: TRBV7-9; j_call: TRBJ2-3; d_call: .; cdr3_nt: TGTGCCAGCAGCTTACGATCAGGGAACACAGATACGCAGTATTTT; cdr3_aa: CASSLRSGNTDTQYF
clone_size: once; v_call: TRBV7-9; j_call: TRBJ1-4; d_call: .; cdr3_nt: TGTGCCAGCAGCTTAGATTCAGGGTACCTGTTTTTT; cdr3_aa: CASSLDSGYLFF
clone_size: .; v_call: TRBV4-3; j_call: TRBJ1-2; d_call: TRBD1; cdr3_nt: TGCGCCAGCAGCCAGGACAGGGCCCCAGGGGGCTACACCTTC; cdr3_aa: CASSQDRAPGGYTF
clone_size: .; v_call: TRBV5-8; j_call: TRBJ1-1; d_call: TRBD1; cdr3_nt: TGTGCCAGCAGCCCTATCCGGGACAGGGGGTTTGGTGAAGCTTTCTTT; cdr3_aa: CASSPIRDRGFGEAFF
clone_size: .; v_call: TRBV6-5; j_call: TRBJ1-6; d_call: .; cdr3_nt: TGTGCCAGCAGTTATTCGGGGTCACCCCTCCACTTT; cdr3_aa: CASSYSGSPLHF
clone_size: .; v_call: TRBV27; j_call: TRBJ2-7; d_call: TRBD2; cdr3_nt: TGTGCCAGCCGGGACTATTCCTACGAGCAGTACTTC; cdr3_aa: CASRDYSYEQYF
clone_size: .; v_call: TRBV9; j_call: TRBJ2-2; d_call: .; cdr3_nt: TGTGCCAGCAGCTCAAGGAGGGGCAGAACGAACACCGGGGAGCTGTTTTTT; cdr3_aa: CASSSRRGRTNTGELFF
clone_size: .; v_call: TRBV18; j_call: TRBJ1-1; d_call: TRBD1; cdr3_nt: TGTGCCAGCTCAACTAGTCCCGGACAGGGCACTGAAGCTTTCTTT; cdr3_aa: CASSTSPGQGTEAFF
clone_size: .; v_call: TRBV2; j_call: TRBJ2-3; d_call: TRBD1; cdr3_nt: TGTGCCAGCAGTACGGACAGGGGATATACGCAGTATTTT; cdr3_aa: CASSTDRGYTQYF
clone_size: .; v_call: TRBV28; j_call: TRBJ2-1; d_call: .; cdr3_nt: TGTGCCAGCAGCACAAGCGGGCCTAGCTCCTACAATGAGCAGTTCTTC; cdr3_aa: CASSTSGPSSYNEQFF